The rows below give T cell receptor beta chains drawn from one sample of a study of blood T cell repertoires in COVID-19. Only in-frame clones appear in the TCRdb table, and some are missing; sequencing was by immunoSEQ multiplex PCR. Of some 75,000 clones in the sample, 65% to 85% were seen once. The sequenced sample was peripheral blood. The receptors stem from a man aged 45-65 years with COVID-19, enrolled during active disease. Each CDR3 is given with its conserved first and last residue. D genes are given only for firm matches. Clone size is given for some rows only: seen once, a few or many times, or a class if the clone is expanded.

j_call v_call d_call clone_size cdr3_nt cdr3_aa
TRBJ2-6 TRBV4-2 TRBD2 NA TGTGCCAGCAGCCAAGATCCTGGCGGGAGTGGTGGGGCCAACGTCCTGACTTTC CASSQDPGGSGGANVLTF
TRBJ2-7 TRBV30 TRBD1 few TGTGCCTGGAGCAAGCGAGGCAGGGGGACCCCCTACGAGCAGTACTTC CAWSKRGRGTPYEQYF
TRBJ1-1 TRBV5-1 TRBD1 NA TGCGCCAGCAGCCGAGGACAGGGCGACACTGAAGCTTTCTTT CASSRGQGDTEAFF
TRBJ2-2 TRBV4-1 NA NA TGCGCCAGCAGCCAAAGCGGGTCCGCGAACACCGGGGAGCTGTTTTTT CASSQSGSANTGELFF
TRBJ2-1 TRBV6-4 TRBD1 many TGTGCCAGCAGTGCAACCGGGACAGGGTATGAGCAGTTCTTC CASSATGTGYEQFF
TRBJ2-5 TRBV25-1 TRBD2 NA TGTGCCAGCAGTGAATCCCATCGACTAGCGGGTAGACAAGAGACCCAGTACTTC CASSESHRLAGRQETQYF
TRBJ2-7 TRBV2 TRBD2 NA TGTGCCAGCAGTGTAACTAGCGGGAGCTACGAGCAGTACTTC CASSVTSGSYEQYF
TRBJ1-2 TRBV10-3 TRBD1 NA TGTGCCATCAGTGAGACCTGGACAGGGAGAATGGATGGCTACACCTTC CAISETWTGRMDGYTF
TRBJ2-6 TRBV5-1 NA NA TGCGCCAGCAGCCCCGCCTTGGACAGCTACTCTGGGGCCAACGTCCTGACTTTC CASSPALDSYSGANVLTF
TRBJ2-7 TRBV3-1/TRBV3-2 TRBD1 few TGTGCCAGCAGCAGACAGGGATCGGCTTACGAGCAGTACTTC CASSRQGSAYEQYF
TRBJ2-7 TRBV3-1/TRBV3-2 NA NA TGTGCCAGCAGCCAAGGAGCTCGGCGGCCAACCTACGAGCAGTACTTC CASSQGARRPTYEQYF
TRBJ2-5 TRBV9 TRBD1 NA TGTGCCAGCAGCAAACGACAGGGCGGGGAGACCCAGTACTTC CASSKRQGGETQYF
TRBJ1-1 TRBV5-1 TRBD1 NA TGCGCCAGCTCCTCAAGGGGGGCAGGGGGCACTGAAGCTTTCTTT CASSSRGAGGTEAFF